These 26 T cell receptor beta chains share one sample of origin, sequenced in a study of patients and donors after allogeneic stem cell transplantation. TCRdb re-analysed the RT-PCR reads in MiXCR, keeping a single row per CDR3 protein. The data contain about 88,000 distinct CDR3 sequences, about 48% of them singletons. Sequencing was carried out using blood, either unsorted or a sorted T cell fraction (not recorded which). The receptors here all came from a human donor who was either an allogeneic HSCT recipient or a stem cell or donor lymphocyte infusion donor (not recorded which). It is not recorded whose cells these are; they may come from a transplant donor.

The count of this clonotype is one. The chain has TRBV20-1 and TRBJ1-5; D unresolved. V was shortened by 3 bases and J by 3 bases, with 9 bases between the two germline ends. The length of the CDR3 is 13 residues. Germline CDR1 and CDR2: DFQATT and SNEGSKA (reference sequence). The CDR3 nucleotides read TGCAGTGCTAGTGGTCAGAACAATCAGCCCCAGCATTTT. It yields the protein CSASGQNNQPQHF.

This clonotype was seen once. The chain recombines TRBV6-5 with TRBJ2-2, with D possibly TRBD2 on 5 matching bases. The V gene's germline CDR1 is MNHEY and CDR2 SVGAGI. CDR3 length equals 12 residues. The V and J ends lost 10 bases and 7 bases respectively, with 13 bases between them. The CDR3 sequence: CATLAGGGELFF. The CDR3 nucleotides read TGTGCCACCTTAGCCGGAGGCGGGGAGCTGTTTTTT.

The rearrangement joins TRBV6-5 to TRBJ1-4, with D possibly TRBD1 on 5 matching bases. The CDR3 sequence is 14 residues long. V was shortened by 2 bases and J by 8 bases, with 12 bases between the two germline ends. Germline CDR1 is MNHEY and CDR2 is SVGAGI. CDR3 in amino acids: CASSYIGAREKLFF. For the CDR3, the DNA is TGTGCCAGCAGTTACATCGGGGCTCGGGAAAAACTGTTTTTT.

There are a few counts of this clonotype. The genes are TRBV20-1 and TRBJ1-1; D is unresolved. Germline V CDR1 and CDR2: DFQATT, SNEGSKA (reference sequence). Trimming left V 3 bases short and J 0 bases short, with 11 bases between. The CDR3 totals 14 residues. The CDR3 region is CSASRGQMNTEAFF. The CDR3 DNA follows: TGCAGTGCTAGTCGCGGGCAGATGAACACTGAAGCTTTCTTT.

This clonotype was detected a few times. The V and J genes are TRBV5-1 and TRBJ1-5, with 10 bases identical to TRBD1. The V segment lost 0 bases and the J segment 5 bases; nucleotides outside the gene matches: 2. CDR3 length: 15 amino acids. CDR1 and CDR2 (germline): SGHRS, YFSETQ. This CDR3 is CASSLAGQGHQPQHF. As DNA, the CDR3 is TGCGCCAGCAGCTTGGCGGGACAGGGGCATCAGCCCCAGCATTTT.

The chain carries TRBV12-3 or TRBV12-4 and TRBJ1-6; 8 bases map to TRBD1. V was clipped by 5 bases and J by 6 bases; unmatched bases: 3. The CDR3 contains 14 residues. This CDR3 is CASSRTGPNSPLHF. The CDR3 nucleotides read TGTGCCAGCAGTCGGACAGGGCCTAATTCACCCCTCCACTTT.

The CDR3 spells CASSNSDRPNQPQHF. Written as DNA, the CDR3 is TGTGCCAGCAGCAACTCGGACAGGCCTAATCAGCCCCAGCATTTT. The genes are TRBV3-1 and TRBJ1-5; 7 nucleotides line up with TRBD1. The CDR3 loop spans 15 amino acids. V shed 5 bases and J 4 bases; nucleotides not matched to a gene: 8. Germline assignment: CDR1 LGHDT and CDR2 YNNKEL (reference sequence).

This chain connects TRBV21-1 to TRBJ1-1. TRBV21-1 is designated a pseudogene. CDR3 size: 14 residues. The DNA of the CDR3 is TGTGCCAGCAGCAAAGCAACGGGGACTGTTGAAGCTTTCTTT. Translation gives CASSKATGTVEAFF.

V gene TRBV5-1 combines with J gene TRBJ1-1; 8 bases are a match to TRBD1. V shed 4 bases, J shed 1 base, and the junction held 6 bases outside the gene matches. Looked up from germline, CDR1 is SGHRS and CDR2 is YFSETQ. This CDR3 contains 15 residues. This CDR3 reads CASSGLTGANTEAFF. Written as DNA, the CDR3 is TGCGCCAGCAGCGGCCTGACAGGGGCGAACACTGAAGCTTTCTTT.

This clonotype showed up just a few times. The chain links TRBV7-2 to TRBJ1-2; 8 bases map to TRBD1. Germline loops: CDR1 SGHTA, CDR2 FQGNSA. With 5 bases clipped from V and 3 bases from J, the junction kept 5 bases outside the gene matches. This CDR3 contains 14 residues. CDR3 loop: CASSRGQVDYGYTF. The CDR3 region has the DNA TGTGCCAGCAGCCGGGGACAGGTTGACTATGGCTACACCTTC.

This chain uses TRBV5-1 with TRBJ2-3; weak D call: TRBD2 (5 bases). The CDR3 length is 12 residues. Germline assignment: CDR1 SGHRS and CDR2 YFSETQ. Trimming shortened V by 7 bases and J by 6 bases, and 12 bases separated the two germline ends. This chain's CDR3 is CASSLPGDTQYF. The CDR3, as DNA: TGCGCCAGCTCACTACCGGGGGATACGCAGTATTTT.

The CDR3, as DNA: TGTGCCAGCAGCGGGATAGGCCGAAAACTGTTTTTT. Protein: CASSGIGRKLFF. The chain is built from TRBV7-9 and TRBJ1-4; D is ambiguous. CDR1 and CDR2 from the germline V gene are SEHNR and FQNEAQ (reference sequence). The CDR3 consists of 12 residues. V was clipped by 5 bases and J by 10 bases, with 11 bases between them.

The CDR3: CATSRDIRASGNTIYF. CDR3 DNA sequence: TGTGCCACCAGCAGAGACATAAGGGCCTCTGGAAACACCATATATTTT. The chain has TRBV15 and TRBJ1-3, with D hard to call. Germline lookup yields CDR1 LNHNV and CDR2 YYDKDF (reference sequence). V dropped 0 bases and J dropped 0 bases, with 9 bases sitting between them. The CDR3 is made up of 16 amino acids.

The chain uses TRBV20-1 and TRBJ2-3; 7 bases line up with TRBD1. CDR1 DFQATT and CDR2 SNEGSKA come from the germline V gene (reference sequence). This CDR3 has 12 amino acids. The CDR3 sequence is CNAGTDTDTQYF. DNA for the CDR3: TGCAACGCCGGGACAGACACAGATACGCAGTATTTT.

The chain employs TRBV12-3 or TRBV12-4 and TRBJ1-1, with a weak D call TRBD1 (6 bases). This CDR3 spans 14 amino acids. V dropped 5 bases and J dropped 4 bases, with 14 bases sitting between them. Here the CDR3 DNA reads TGTGCCAGCAGTCCGGTTTACAGGGTCACTGAAGCTTTCTTT. Its protein is CASSPVYRVTEAFF.

The V and J genes are TRBV7-2 and TRBJ1-2, with D maybe TRBD1 (5 bases). Germline values: CDR1 SGHTA, CDR2 FQGNSA. The CDR3 has 13 amino acids. Trimming took 5 bases from V and 4 from J, leaving 11 bases between them. CDR3 nucleotide sequence: TGTGCCAGCAGCCTCCGACAGCCCTATGGCTACACCTTC. Its translation is CASSLRQPYGYTF.

The chain is built from TRBV6-1 and TRBJ1-1, with D uncertain. With 6 bases removed from V and 2 bases from J, the gap between germline ends came to 16 bases. CDR1 is MNHNS and CDR2 is SASEGT in the germline V gene. This CDR3 contains 15 residues. CDR3 nucleotide sequence: TGTGCCAGCAGAGTATACCCGGAGTCAAACACTGAAGCTTTCTTT. As protein: CASRVYPESNTEAFF.

The table lists this clonotype with many counts. V usage is TRBV7-9 and J usage is TRBJ1-6; no clear D. Trimming took off 1 base at V and 7 bases at J, with 5 bases between the two ends. CDR3 length equals 13 residues. Looked up from germline, CDR1 is SEHNR and CDR2 is FQNEAQ (reference sequence). The CDR3 loop reads CASSLERNSPLHF. The CDR3 nucleotides read TGTGCCAGCAGCTTAGAACGGAATTCACCCCTCCACTTT.

The chain joins TRBV12-3 or TRBV12-4 to TRBJ1-5; 8 bases agree with TRBD1. The CDR3 totals 13 residues. Germline trimming cut 7 bases from V and 6 bases from J; bases unmatched to any gene: 5. CDR3 nucleotide sequence: TGTGCCAGCAATTCAGGGGGCGGTCAGCCCCAGCATTTT. Residues: CASNSGGGQPQHF.

This clonotype appeared a few times. The chain employs TRBV28 and TRBJ1-2; no firm D call. The germline V and J ends were trimmed by 5 bases and 1 base, with 11 bases remaining between them. Germline CDR1 MDHEN, CDR2 SYDVKM. The CDR3 loop spans 14 amino acids. CDR3 amino acids: CASSLLNFNYGYTF. The CDR3, as DNA: TGTGCCAGCAGTCTACTAAACTTTAACTATGGCTACACCTTC.

This clonotype was recorded a few times. The rearrangement joins TRBV28 to TRBJ1-1; D is undetermined. Germline loops: CDR1 MDHEN, CDR2 SYDVKM. The CDR3 covers 13 residues. V lost 5 bases, J lost 0 bases, and 7 bases lay in between. The CDR3 protein is CASSNQLNTEAFF. The CDR3 region has the DNA TGTGCCAGCAGTAATCAGCTGAACACTGAAGCTTTCTTT.

The rearrangement links TRBV20-1 to TRBJ1-1; perhaps TRBD1 as D (5 bases). This CDR3 has 11 residues. V lost 5 bases and J lost 2, with 6 bases in between. Germline CDR1 is DFQATT and CDR2 is SNEGSKA (reference sequence). The chain's CDR3 is CSAGGNTEAFF. The CDR3 coding sequence is TGCAGTGCTGGGGGAAACACTGAAGCTTTCTTT.

J is TRBJ1-1 and V is TRBV20-1; D is ambiguous. This CDR3 is 13 amino acids long. Germline CDR1 reads DFQATT; CDR2 reads SNEGSKA (reference sequence). Deletions cut 0 bases from V and 3 bases from J, with 8 bases between. The CDR3 DNA sequence: TGCAGTGCTAGAGATCGCCCCTACACTGAAGCTTTCTTT. It is translated as CSARDRPYTEAFF.

This clonotype was detected a few times. The rearrangement links TRBV7-2 to TRBJ1-2; D call uncertain. The length of the CDR3 is 14 residues. From germline, CDR1 is SGHTA and CDR2 FQGNSA. Trimming took off 6 bases at V and 0 bases at J, with 11 bases between the two ends. CDR3 region: CASSQREANYGYTF. In DNA form, the CDR3 reads TGTGCCAGCAGTCAAAGGGAGGCTAACTATGGCTACACCTTC.

The sample holds a few counts of this clonotype. V usage is TRBV6-5 and J usage is TRBJ1-2, with D tentatively TRBD1 (5 bases). V lost 0 bases and J lost 8, with 19 bases in between. CDR1 MNHEY and CDR2 SVGAGI come from the germline V gene. This CDR3 is 16 amino acids long. In DNA, the CDR3 is TGTGCCAGCAGTTACTCGAAGTGGTCATCCAGGGACGGCTACACCTTC. Amino acid sequence: CASSYSKWSSRDGYTF.

This rearrangement joins TRBV6-5 to TRBJ1-6; 10 positions agree with TRBD1. The V gene end was trimmed by 3 bases and the J gene end by 9 bases; junction bases not matched to a gene: 11. Germline-derived CDR1 and CDR2 are MNHEY and SVGAGI. The CDR3 runs to 17 residues. CDR3 nucleotides: TGTGCCAGCAGTTATGGAACCGGGACAGGGGATCGTTCACCCCTCCACTTT. Translated, it gives CASSYGTGTGDRSPLHF.